This TCR beta chain was sequenced during a study of T cell responses to AZD1222 COVID-19 vaccine. Study-wide results and limits: Just a handful of AZD1222 recipients were seropositive at baseline. Spike-wide coverage was observed for vaccine-associated CD4 TCRs, with dominant responses at 160-218 and 743-854. White British donors predominated, females outnumbered males, and clonal diversity was possibly underestimated.

Only in-frame clones appear in the TCRdb table, and some are missing; sequencing was by immunoSEQ multiplex PCR. The sample includes about 120,000 clones, 87% seen only once; the top ten take 2.5% to 3%. Pooled samples include second doses given at about 4 or 12 weeks. The germline gives CDR1 LGHNA, CDR2 YSLEER. This CDR3 is built from 16 residues. The V and J ends lost 0 bases and 0 bases respectively, with 6 bases between them. As regards this clone: The antigen remains undetermined.

This TCR was sampled from an adult who received the AZD1222 COVID-19 vaccine. The V call is TRBV4-3, the J call TRBJ2-6; D not certain. This material consisted of peripheral blood, taken 28 days after the second AZD1222 dose. The CDR3 loop is CASSQEVFSGANVLTF. The CDR3 DNA sequence: TGCGCCAGCAGCCAAGAGGTGTTCTCTGGGGCCAACGTCCTGACTTTC.